Listed here are 7 T cell receptor beta chains from one sample, sequenced in a study of T cells in Graves' hyperthyroidism and ophthalmopathy (dated by TCRdb to between 2018 and 2021). Preparation of the library involved multiplex PCR. Sequencing took place on an Illumina HiSeq 2000. Amplification of TCR beta CDR3 regions was carried out from RNA transcripts. For the first round of RT-PCR on the TCR CDR3, the HTBI primer set was used together with the Qiagen OneStep RT-PCR kit. The public reads were reanalyzed by TCRdb: fastp trimming at Q25, MiXCR alignment, in-frame beta chains only. Duplicate CDR3 protein sequences are folded into a single record with the most common DNA and genes. The sample has about 260,000 distinct CDR3 sequences on record, roughly 15% of them singletons. The ten most abundant clones make up around 28% of the sample. The sequenced material came from blood. The receptors were sampled from a woman younger than 35 with Graves' ophthalmopathy.

This clonotype was observed a handful of times. This chain connects TRBV4-3 to TRBJ2-2; 7 positions agree with TRBD1. CDR3 length: 15 amino acids. V shed 7 bases, J shed 2 bases, and the junction held 7 bases outside the gene matches. Germline V lookup: CDR1 LGHNA, CDR2 YSLEER. The chain's CDR3 is CASTTGQENTGELFF. The CDR3 DNA reads as TGCGCCAGCACAACCGGACAGGAAAACACCGGGGAGCTGTTTTTT.

This clonotype was recorded a few times. At one boundary the junction diverges from the germline segment, which might be a read error. The J gene is TRBJ2-2, the V gene TRBV19; D assignment may be TRBD1 or TRBD2 (5 bases each). This CDR3 region has 14 residues. CDR1 and CDR2 from the germline V gene are LNHDA and SQIVND (reference sequence). The CDR3 loop is CASSIWDGTGELFF. The CDR3 DNA sequence: TGCGCCAGTAGTATTTGGGACGGCACCGGGGAGCTGTTTTTT. Using reference TRBV19 and TRBJ2-2 for the parts outside the CDR3, the full variable domain is DGGITQSPKYLFRKEGQNVTLSCEQNLNHDAMYWYRQDPGQGLRLIYYSQIVNDFQKGDIAEGYSVSREKKESFPLTVTSAQKNPTAFYLCASSIWDGTGELFFGEGSRLTVL.

As regards this clonotype: This may come from a read error, since a much larger clone is one base off. The chain uses TRBV4-1 and TRBJ2-1; D might be TRBD1 (7 bases). The V gene lost 4 bases and the J gene lost 10 bases, with 20 bases spanning the gap. The CDR3 has 15 amino acids. CDR1 and CDR2 (germline): MGHRA, YSYEKL. CDR3 DNA sequence: TGCGCCAGCAGCCCACGACGACAGGGCGCGGGGGAGCAGTTCTTC. This codes for CASSPRRQGAGEQFF.

This clonotype has only one observation. Being one base from a much bigger clone, this may be a read error. DNA of the CDR3: TGTGCCAGCGGTTCGTCTTCTGAGCAGTTCTTC. Translated: CASGSSSEQFF. This chain links TRBV6-1 with TRBJ2-1; D call uncertain. Looked up from germline, CDR1 is MNHNS and CDR2 is SASEGT. This CDR3 has 11 amino acids. Deletions cut 8 bases from V and 9 bases from J, with 11 bases between.

This clonotype showed up many times. This chain connects TRBV10-2 to TRBJ1-4, with 12 bases that match TRBD1. The CDR3 sequence is 14 residues long. Per germline, CDR1 WSHSY and CDR2 SAAADI. With 6 bases clipped from V and 8 bases from J, the junction kept 4 bases outside the gene matches. As DNA, the CDR3 is TGCGCCAGCAGCCGGGACAGGGGGCGAGAAAAACTGTTTTTT. Its translation is CASSRDRGREKLFF.

This clonotype was detected ten times or more. The CDR3 spells CASSQPGQGTGGYTF. In DNA, the CDR3 is TGTGCCAGCAGCCAACCGGGACAGGGTACCGGTGGCTACACCTTC. The rearrangement joins TRBV7-9 to TRBJ1-2; 9 nucleotides line up with TRBD1. V was pared by 5 bases and J by 7 bases, with 11 bases of the junction left unmatched. In germline, CDR1 is SEHNR, CDR2 FQNEAQ (reference sequence). The CDR3 is 15 amino acids.

Ten or more counts support this clonotype. The CDR3: CASSHPDGDNQPQHF. The CDR3, as DNA: TGTGCCAGCAGCCACCCGGACGGAGATAATCAGCCCCAGCATTTT. The chain joins TRBV28 to TRBJ1-5; no reliable D call. There are 15 residues in the CDR3. Per the germline V gene, CDR1 is MDHEN and CDR2 is SYDVKM. Trimming took off 6 bases at V and 4 bases at J, with 16 bases between the two ends.